This entry lists 18 T cell receptor beta chains sequenced from one sample in a study of cytomegalovirus exposure and HLA in healthy donors. PCR primers comprised 60 Vbeta and 13 Jbeta primers. Assay: immunoSEQ multiplex PCR; the TCRdb copy retains only in-frame clones and omits some. The profile shows over 150,000 clones, around 78% of them singletons. Sequenced: PBMCs. The receptor source for this set is a woman aged 50 to 60 in good health and CMV-seropositive.

The chain has TRBV28 and TRBJ1-5; D not resolved. The V and J ends lost 5 bases and 13 bases respectively, with 18 bases between them. CDR1 and CDR2 (germline): MDHEN, SYDVKM. This CDR3 spans 13 amino acids. CDR3 sequence: CASSPRARTAQHF. DNA for the CDR3: TGTGCCAGCAGTCCAAGGGCGAGGACTGCTCAGCATTTT. The whole variable domain, filled in from reference TRBV28 and TRBJ1-5, reads DVKVTQSSRYLVKRTGEKVFLECVQDMDHENMFWYRQDPGLGLRLIYFSYDVKMKEKGDIPEGYSVSREKKERFSLILESASTNQTSMYLCASSPRARTAQHFGDGTRLSIL.

This chain links TRBV5-1 with TRBJ2-3; D possibly corresponds to TRBD1 (6 bases). The CDR3 has 19 residues. Per the germline V gene, CDR1 is SGHRS and CDR2 is YFSETQ. Deletions cut 4 bases from V and 0 bases from J, with 24 bases between. CDR3 coding DNA: TGCGCCAGCAGCCGAGGCCTTTCTCCAGGGGACCCTAGCACAGATACGCAGTATTTT. Its translation: CASSRGLSPGDPSTDTQYF.

There are a few counts of this clone. Additional DNA sequences in this sample encode the identical CDR3. This chain joins TRBV7-2 and TRBJ1-1, with TRBD1 as a possible D gene (5 bases). Trimming cost V 2 bases and J 1 base, with 5 bases left between them. Germline loops: CDR1 SGHTA, CDR2 FQGNSA. The CDR3 contains 13 residues. The CDR3: CASSLTGNTEAFF. Here the CDR3 DNA reads TGTGCCAGCAGCTTAACAGGGAACACTGAAGCTTTCTTT.

The V call is TRBV19, the J call TRBJ2-7; D is uncertain. V gave up 1 base and J gave up 0 bases, with 13 bases separating them. This CDR3 contains 16 residues. CDR1 LNHDA and CDR2 SQIVND come from the germline V gene (reference sequence). The CDR3 DNA follows: TGTGCCAGTAGTATAGGTCTGGATTACAGCTCCTACGAGCAGTACTTC. It encodes CASSIGLDYSSYEQYF.

V usage is TRBV14 and J usage is TRBJ2-1, with 9 bases aligning to TRBD2. The CDR3 length is 20 residues. Germline V lookup: CDR1 SGHDN, CDR2 FVKESK. J gave up 0 bases and V 2 bases, and 14 bases lay outside the gene matches. As DNA, the CDR3 is TGTGCCAGCAGCCAAAGTCTATTTAGCGGGGGAGCCAGCTCCTACAATGAGCAGTTCTTC. It is translated as CASSQSLFSGGASSYNEQFF.

V gene TRBV2 combines with J gene TRBJ2-3, with TRBD1 identical over 8 bases. V lost 3 bases, J lost 4 bases, and 3 bases stayed unmatched. The CDR3 runs 14 residues. In germline, CDR1 is SNHLY, CDR2 FYNNEI. The CDR3 DNA is TGTGCCAGCAGTGAGGACAGGGTCCCAGATACGCAGTATTTT. Protein: CASSEDRVPDTQYF.

The chain combines TRBV23-1 with TRBJ1-5, with 10 bases fitting TRBD1. TRBV23-1 counts as an open reading frame of uncertain function. V gave up 3 bases and J gave up 1 base; unmatched junction bases: 3. The CDR3 spans 16 residues. The CDR3 loop reads CASSHRQGASNQPQHF. CDR3 nucleotides: TGCGCCAGCAGTCATAGACAGGGGGCAAGCAATCAGCCCCAGCATTTT.

This clone was recorded once. The chain joins TRBV19 to TRBJ1-2, with 8 bases identical to TRBD1. The V gene end was trimmed by 6 bases and the J gene end by 3 bases; junction bases not matched to a gene: 6. The V gene's germline CDR1 is LNHDA and CDR2 SQIVND (reference sequence). The CDR3 is made up of 14 amino acids. In nucleotides, the CDR3 is TGTGCCAGTAGCTTCCGACAGGGGTACTATGGCTACACCTTC. Its translation: CASSFRQGYYGYTF.

The genes are TRBV19 and TRBJ2-1; TRBD2 might be the D (6 bases). There are 14 residues in the CDR3. The V gene lost 9 bases and the J gene lost 0 bases, with 12 bases spanning the gap. Germline V CDR1 and CDR2: LNHDA, SQIVND (reference sequence). The CDR3 nucleotides are TGTGCCAGCGATGCGGGGAGCTCCTACAATGAGCAGTTCTTC. Protein sequence: CASDAGSSYNEQFF.

The sample holds a few counts of this clone. This sequence joins TRBV7-9 and TRBJ2-1; 10 bases line up with TRBD2. The CDR3 is made up of 11 amino acids. Germline CDR1 is SEHNR and CDR2 is FQNEAQ (reference sequence). V dropped 4 bases and J dropped 14; count of bases not matched to a gene: 2. The CDR3 nucleotides read TGTGCCAGCAGCTCCGGACTAGCGGAGTTCTTC. Translating it yields CASSSGLAEFF.

V usage is TRBV7-2 and J usage is TRBJ1-5, with D perhaps TRBD1 (5 bases). The V gene lost 1 base and the J gene lost 0 bases, with 13 bases spanning the gap. Germline CDR1 SGHTA, CDR2 FQGNSA. This CDR3 region has 17 residues. CDR3 protein: CASSLGVGAYSNQPQHF. The CDR3 DNA follows: TGTGCCAGCAGCTTAGGGGTAGGGGCGTATAGCAATCAGCCCCAGCATTTT. Supplemented by reference TRBV7-2 and TRBJ1-5, the full variable domain reads GAGVSQSPSNKVTEKGKDVELRCDPISGHTALYWYRQSLGQGLEFLIYFQGNSAPDKSGLPSDRFSAERTGGSVSTLTIQRTQQEDSAVYLCASSLGVGAYSNQPQHFGDGTRLSIL.

The count of this clone is one. V and J are TRBV5-1 and TRBJ2-1, with TRBD1 identical over 7 bases. The CDR3 totals 15 residues. V trimming: 0 bases; J trimming: 4 bases; junction bases outside the gene matches: 4. CDR1 is SGHRS and CDR2 is YFSETQ in the germline V gene. The CDR3 sequence: CASSLAPGQYNEQFF. Written as DNA, the CDR3 is TGCGCCAGCAGCTTGGCTCCGGGACAGTACAATGAGCAGTTCTTC. The entire variable domain, with the rest obtained from reference TRBV5-1 and TRBJ2-1, is as follows: KAGVTQTPRYLIKTRGQQVTLSCSPISGHRSVSWYQQTPGQGLQFLFEYFSETQRNKGNFPGRFSGRQFSNSRSEMNVSTLELGDSALYLCASSLAPGQYNEQFFGPGTRLTVL.

The genes are TRBV6-6 and TRBJ2-7, with D possibly being TRBD1 (5 bases). CDR3 length: 15 residues. V gave up 0 bases and J gave up 3 bases, with 12 bases separating them. CDR1 MNHNY and CDR2 SVGAGI come from the germline V gene (reference sequence). CDR3 in DNA: TGTGCCAGCAGTTACTCGCCCCGCCAGGGCTACGAGCAGTACTTC. Protein product: CASSYSPRQGYEQYF.

V is TRBV29-1 and J is TRBJ1-1, with D perhaps TRBD1 (5 bases). Germline CDR1 reads SQVTM; CDR2 reads ANQGSEA. V was clipped by 7 bases and J by 10 bases, with 16 bases between them. CDR3 length: 11 residues. CDR3 DNA: TGCAGCGCCGACAGAACTCGGAGAGCTTTCTTT. Protein product: CSADRTRRAFF.

For the CDR3, the DNA is TGCGCCAGCAGTCCTACGACTAGCGGGGTTGGGACCGGGGAGCTGTTTTTT. This codes for CASSPTTSGVGTGELFF. The chain combines TRBV5-1 with TRBJ2-2; 11 bases map to TRBD2. V lost 5 bases, J lost 5 bases, and 11 bases stayed unmatched. CDR3 length: 17 amino acids. In germline, CDR1 is SGHRS, CDR2 YFSETQ.

The V and J genes are TRBV6-4 and TRBJ1-5; D call uncertain. V shed 4 bases and J shed 2 bases, with 15 bases lying between them. The length of the CDR3 is 16 residues. Germline V gene data show CDR1 as MRHNA and CDR2 as SNTAGT. The CDR3: CASSGTLGGCNQPQHF. In DNA form, the CDR3 reads TGTGCCAGCAGTGGAACCTTAGGAGGATGCAATCAGCCCCAGCATTTT.

CDR3 nucleotides: TGTGCAACCGGGTTGAACACTGAAGCTTTCTTT. It translates to CATGLNTEAFF. The chain joins TRBV6-1 to TRBJ1-1; no firm D call. The CDR3 covers 11 residues. The germline V gene encodes CDR1 MNHNS and CDR2 SASEGT.

As DNA, the CDR3 is TGTGCCAGCAGCTTGGGAGCGGGAGGGCCGTCTACAGATACGCAGTATTTT. This sequence encodes CASSLGAGGPSTDTQYF. This rearrangement joins TRBV7-9 to TRBJ2-3; 10 bases are shared with TRBD2. Germline CDR1 reads SEHNR; CDR2 reads FQNEAQ (reference sequence). J lost 3 bases, V lost 3 bases, and 9 bases had no gene match. There are 17 residues in the CDR3. Complete variable domain (other parts from reference TRBV7-9 and TRBJ2-3): DTGVSQNPRHKITKRGQNVTFRCDPISEHNRLYWYRQTLGQGPEFLTYFQNEAQLEKSRLLSDRFSAERPKGSFSTLEIQRTEQGDSAMYLCASSLGAGGPSTDTQYFGPGTRLTVL.